Below, 29 T cell receptor beta chains from the same sample are listed, as sequenced in a study of cytomegalovirus exposure and HLA in healthy donors. Clones were sequenced by immunoSEQ multiplex PCR, and TCRdb holds only the in-frame ones, with some missing. The table has approximately 160,000 clones, 86% seen once; the top ten hold roughly 6%. Sequenced input: PBMCs. These receptors originate from a woman aged 25 to 39 in good health and CMV-seronegative.

A single count supports this clone. This sample also contains other DNA sequences that code for the same CDR3. This chain connects TRBV9 to TRBJ2-5, with a possible D match to TRBD1 (6 bases). Germline loops: CDR1 SGDLS, CDR2 YYNGEE. V lost 0 bases to trimming and J lost 1 base, with 7 bases between them. The CDR3 extends over 14 amino acids. The CDR3 sequence is CASSVAGAQETQYF. The DNA of the CDR3 is TGTGCCAGCAGCGTAGCAGGGGCCCAAGAGACCCAGTACTTC.

The genes are TRBV20-1 and TRBJ1-1; weak D call: TRBD1 (5 bases). CDR3 length equals 11 residues. Germline V lookup: CDR1 DFQATT, CDR2 SNEGSKA (reference sequence). The V gene lost 6 bases and the J gene lost 6 bases, with 11 bases spanning the gap. This CDR3 is CSAQDRPEAFF. The CDR3, as DNA: TGCAGTGCCCAAGACAGACCTGAAGCTTTCTTT.

CDR3 amino acids: CASSQDSYNEQFF. The CDR3 region has the DNA TGTGCCAGCAGCCAAGACAGTTACAATGAGCAGTTCTTC. The chain couples TRBV4-2 to TRBJ2-1; D uncertain. CDR3 length: 13 amino acids. CDR1 and CDR2 (germline): LGHNA, YNFKEQ. Trimming took 0 bases from V and 4 from J, leaving 4 bases between them.

CDR3 nucleotides: TGCGCCAGCAGCCAAGGGTGGGTCTCTGGGGCCAACGTCCTGACTTTC. It yields the protein CASSQGWVSGANVLTF. The chain uses TRBV4-1 and TRBJ2-6, with D unresolved. Germline assignment: CDR1 MGHRA and CDR2 YSYEKL. The CDR3 is 16 amino acids. V was cut by 1 base and J by 0 bases, with 7 bases left in between.

Only one count was recorded for this clone. This specimen includes other DNA sequences encoding the same CDR3. The DNA of the CDR3 is TGTGCCAGCAGCTCCACTAGCGGGACTTACAATGAGCAGTTCTTC. This sequence encodes CASSSTSGTYNEQFF. The chain joins TRBV7-2 to TRBJ2-1; the match to TRBD2 covers 10 bases. Germline loops: CDR1 SGHTA, CDR2 FQGNSA. The CDR3 extends over 15 amino acids. V shed 4 bases and J 4 bases; nucleotides not matched to a gene: 4.

This chain connects TRBV5-1 to TRBJ1-1; D is unresolved. The ends were cut back, 0 bases at V and 7 bases at J, with 7 bases in the middle. This CDR3 has 12 residues. Per the germline V gene, CDR1 is SGHRS and CDR2 is YFSETQ. In DNA, the CDR3 is TGCGCCAGCAGCTTGGGAGGGTTTGAAGCTTTCTTT. Its translation: CASSLGGFEAFF.

V gene TRBV27 combines with J gene TRBJ1-6, with 11 bases that match TRBD1. The CDR3 has 16 residues. The germline V gene has CDR1 MNHEY and CDR2 SMNVEV (reference sequence). V was pared by 7 bases and J by 9 bases, with 11 bases of the junction left unmatched. CDR3 sequence: CASNFRTGGAGSPLHF. In DNA form, the CDR3 reads TGTGCCAGCAATTTCCGGACAGGGGGCGCGGGTTCACCCCTCCACTTT.

This clone has just a few counts. The chain joins TRBV6-5 to TRBJ2-5; D gene uncertain. The CDR3 contains 12 residues. Germline V lookup: CDR1 MNHEY, CDR2 SVGAGI. V was pared by 8 bases and J by 7 bases, with 14 bases between. The CDR3 loop is CASYHALGTQYF. CDR3 coding DNA: TGTGCCAGCTACCACGCCCTGGGGACCCAGTACTTC.

The V call is TRBV7-9, the J call TRBJ2-1, with D possibly being TRBD2 (5 bases). Germline assignment: CDR1 SEHNR and CDR2 FQNEAQ (reference sequence). V was clipped by 1 base and J by 0 bases, with 10 bases between them. The CDR3 sequence is 16 residues long. The CDR3 protein is CASSLGMEVSYNEQFF. Here the CDR3 DNA reads TGTGCCAGCAGCTTAGGTATGGAGGTCTCCTACAATGAGCAGTTCTTC.

The chain employs TRBV11-2 and TRBJ2-1, with 7 bases matching TRBD1. V lost 3 bases and J lost 5; bases outside the gene matches: 7. The CDR3 has 15 residues. CDR1 SGHAT and CDR2 FQNNGV come from the germline V gene. CDR3 bases: TGTGCCAGCAGCTTCAACAGGGGTAGCGACAATGAGCAGTTCTTC. Translation: CASSFNRGSDNEQFF.

This clone appeared a single time. The gene calls are TRBV27 and TRBJ2-6; tentative D call: TRBD1 (6 bases). With 4 bases removed from V and 4 bases from J, the gap between germline ends came to 14 bases. The CDR3 loop spans 16 amino acids. Germline CDR1 and CDR2: MNHEY and SMNVEV (reference sequence). CDR3 sequence: CASSSLGGYGANVLTF. CDR3 DNA: TGTGCCAGCAGTTCCTTAGGGGGTTACGGGGCCAACGTCCTGACTTTC.

This chain uses TRBV6-5 with TRBJ2-6; tentatively, D is TRBD1 (7 bases). Germline values: CDR1 MNHEY, CDR2 SVGAGI. The V end lost 10 bases, the J end lost 2 bases, and 15 bases lay between the germline ends. This CDR3 has 15 residues. CDR3 in DNA: TGTGCCACCGGGAGAGGGGGCACTGGGGCCAACGTCCTGACTTTC. Translation: CATGRGGTGANVLTF.

This rearrangement joins TRBV11-2 to TRBJ2-3; D is possibly TRBD2 (5 bases). Trimming took off 2 bases at V and 4 bases at J, with 10 bases between the two ends. Per the germline V gene, CDR1 is SGHAT and CDR2 is FQNNGV. This CDR3 has 14 amino acids. The CDR3 coding sequence is TGTGCCAGCAGCTTAACTCCAGCGGCAGATACGCAGTATTTT. As protein: CASSLTPAADTQYF.

The genes are TRBV19 and TRBJ2-2, with 10 nucleotides matching TRBD1. J was trimmed by 4 bases and V by 6 bases; bases with no gene match: 14. The CDR3 contains 18 residues. Germline V gene sequence: CDR1 LNHDA, CDR2 SQIVND (reference sequence). The CDR3 nucleotides are TGTGCCAGTAGGCAGGTAACCGGGACAGGGGCGTTCACCGGGGAGCTGTTTTTT. It yields the protein CASRQVTGTGAFTGELFF.

The rearrangement links TRBV5-1 to TRBJ2-7; 7 bases fit TRBD1. This CDR3 region has 14 residues. V lost 4 bases and J lost 4; bases outside the gene matches: 8. Germline CDR1 and CDR2: SGHRS and YFSETQ. CDR3 DNA sequence: TGCGCCAGCAGCACATCGGGACAGTTTTACGAGCAGTACTTC. Translation: CASSTSGQFYEQYF.

The chain uses TRBV27 and TRBJ1-6; D unresolved. Germline V gene data show CDR1 as MNHEY and CDR2 as SMNVEV (reference sequence). V lost 4 bases and J 10 bases, leaving 17 bases between the germline ends. This CDR3 is built from 15 residues. The CDR3 DNA follows: TGTGCCAGCAGTTATTTGGACGCGATGGGGTCACCCCTCCACTTT. It specifies CASSYLDAMGSPLHF.

CDR3 sequence (DNA): TGTGCCAGCAGTGACAGGGTGGCCTACGAGCAGTACTTC. This codes for CASSDRVAYEQYF. The chain employs TRBV25-1 and TRBJ2-7; a weak D match, TRBD1 (5 bases). Between the trimmed V and J ends, which lost 3 bases and 2 bases, there was a span of 8 bases. The CDR3 is 13 residues long. Germline V gene sequence: CDR1 MGHDK, CDR2 SYGVNS.

The CDR3: CASSDHRDSLNEKLFF. The CDR3 DNA reads TGCGCCAGCAGCGATCACCGGGACAGCCTCAATGAAAAACTGTTTTTT. The chain is built from TRBV5-1 and TRBJ1-4; 7 bases fit TRBD1. Germline V CDR1 and CDR2: SGHRS, YFSETQ. The CDR3 loop spans 16 amino acids. Losses at the gene ends were 4 bases for V and 5 bases for J; bases not matched to a gene: 11.

The sample holds one count of this clone. The chain is built from TRBV13 and TRBJ2-7; 11 bases are a match to TRBD2. The CDR3 length is 15 residues. Trimming removed 5 bases from V and 3 bases from J; junction bases left unmatched: 6. Germline V CDR1 and CDR2: PRHDT, FYEKMQ (reference sequence). CDR3 sequence: CASSPPGTSGYEQYF. The CDR3 bases are TGTGCCAGCAGCCCGCCCGGGACTAGCGGCTACGAGCAGTACTTC.

The DNA for the CDR3 is TGTGCCAGCAGCTTACTCGCAGGCCCGGGGGTGGAGCAGTACTTC. It is translated as CASSLLAGPGVEQYF. This chain links TRBV7-3 with TRBJ2-7; D is perhaps TRBD2 (6 bases). Germline V CDR1 and CDR2: SGHTA, FQGTGA. The CDR3 spans 15 residues. V was clipped by 2 bases and J by 7 bases, with 18 bases between them.

The J gene is TRBJ1-1, the V gene TRBV19; 8 nucleotides agree with TRBD1. Germline V gives CDR1 LNHDA, CDR2 SQIVND (reference sequence). With V trimmed by 5 bases and J by 6 bases, 8 bases remained unmatched. The CDR3 extends over 14 amino acids. The CDR3: CASSEGQGYAEAFF. The CDR3 DNA is TGTGCCAGTAGTGAAGGACAGGGCTATGCTGAAGCTTTCTTT.

The chain recombines TRBV11-1 with TRBJ2-1, with TRBD1 matching over 7 bases. The CDR3 runs to 15 residues. Germline V CDR1 and CDR2: SGHAT, FQDESV (reference sequence). J gave up 4 bases and V 0 bases, and 3 bases lay outside the gene matches. CDR3 coding DNA: TGTGCCAGCAGCTTAGCCGACAGGGCATACAATGAGCAGTTCTTC. This sequence encodes CASSLADRAYNEQFF.

The CDR3 DNA reads TGTGCCAGCGGGGAAGGATACGAGCAGTACTTC. Its translation: CASGEGYEQYF. The V call is TRBV6-5, the J call TRBJ2-7; D gene unclear. Per germline, CDR1 MNHEY and CDR2 SVGAGI. V gave up 8 bases and J gave up 4 bases, with 9 bases separating them. CDR3 size: 11 residues.

V gene TRBV4-3 combines with J gene TRBJ2-2; D possibly corresponds to TRBD1 (6 bases). The CDR3 covers 18 residues. Germline-derived CDR1 and CDR2 are LGHNA and YSLEER. V was pared by 0 bases and J by 3 bases, with 17 bases between. The CDR3 loop is CASSQEVGASDYTGELFF. The CDR3, as DNA: TGCGCCAGCAGCCAAGAGGTGGGGGCCTCCGACTACACCGGGGAGCTGTTTTTT.

The chain has TRBV7-9 and TRBJ2-5; no reliable D call. Trimming removed 3 bases at V and 2 bases at J, with 13 bases between. The CDR3 sequence is 15 residues long. Germline V gene lookup returns CDR1 SEHNR and CDR2 FQNEAQ (reference sequence). CDR3 protein: CASSFLSGRQETQYF. The CDR3 DNA sequence: TGTGCCAGCAGCTTCCTCTCCGGTAGGCAAGAGACCCAGTACTTC.

The chain employs TRBV5-1 and TRBJ2-5; no reliable D call. Trimming took 1 base from V and 9 from J, leaving 7 bases between them. CDR3 size: 11 residues. Looked up from germline, CDR1 is SGHRS and CDR2 is YFSETQ. Here the CDR3 DNA reads TGCGCCAGCAGCTTGAATGAGGCCCAGTACTTC. Its protein product is CASSLNEAQYF.

The V call is TRBV5-1, the J call TRBJ2-3; TRBD1 might be the D (5 bases). Between the trimmed V and J ends, which lost 4 bases and 5 bases, there was a span of 8 bases. Per germline, CDR1 SGHRS and CDR2 YFSETQ. This CDR3 is 12 amino acids long. CDR3: CASSPTEDTQYF. The CDR3 bases are TGCGCCAGCAGCCCGACAGAAGATACGCAGTATTTT.

V gene TRBV10-2 combines with J gene TRBJ1-5; D is perhaps TRBD1 (6 bases). This CDR3 is 15 amino acids long. The V and J ends lost 3 bases and 7 bases respectively, with 16 bases between them. Germline assignment: CDR1 WSHSY and CDR2 SAAADI. Here the CDR3 reads CASSDQGSGRQPQHF. CDR3 DNA sequence: TGCGCCAGCAGTGATCAGGGGTCTGGGAGACAGCCCCAGCATTTT.

This clone was observed a single time. The chain links TRBV7-6 to TRBJ1-1; TRBD1 matches at 8 bases. Per germline, CDR1 SGHVS and CDR2 FNYEAQ. V gave up 2 bases and J gave up 1 base; unmatched junction bases: 6. The CDR3 loop spans 16 amino acids. Here the CDR3 DNA reads TGTGCCAGCAGCTTAAGCGTCGGGACAGGGAACACTGAAGCTTTCTTT. It specifies CASSLSVGTGNTEAFF. The entire variable domain, with the rest obtained from reference TRBV7-6 and TRBJ1-1, is as follows: GAGVSQSPRYKVTKRGQDVALRCDPISGHVSLYWYRQALGQGPEFLTYFNYEAQQDKSGLPNDRFSAERPEGSISTLTIQRTEQRDSAMYRCASSLSVGTGNTEAFFGQGTRLTVV.